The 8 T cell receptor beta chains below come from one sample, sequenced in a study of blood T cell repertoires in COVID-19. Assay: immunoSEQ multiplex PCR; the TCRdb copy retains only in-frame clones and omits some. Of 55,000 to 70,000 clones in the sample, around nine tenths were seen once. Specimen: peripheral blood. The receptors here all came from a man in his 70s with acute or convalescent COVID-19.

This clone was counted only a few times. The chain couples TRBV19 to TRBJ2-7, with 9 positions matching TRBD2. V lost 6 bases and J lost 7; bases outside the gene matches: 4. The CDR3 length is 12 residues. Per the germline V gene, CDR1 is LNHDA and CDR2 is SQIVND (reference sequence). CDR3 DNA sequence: TGTGCCAGTAGGACACTAGCGGGTGAGCAGTACTTC. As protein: CASRTLAGEQYF.

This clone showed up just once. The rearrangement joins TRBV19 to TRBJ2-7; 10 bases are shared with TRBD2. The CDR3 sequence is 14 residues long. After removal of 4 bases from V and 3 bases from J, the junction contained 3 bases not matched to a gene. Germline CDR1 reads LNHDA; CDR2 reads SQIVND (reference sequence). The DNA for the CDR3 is TGTGCCAGTAGTAGAGCTAGCGGGGGCTACGAGCAGTACTTC. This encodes CASSRASGGYEQYF.

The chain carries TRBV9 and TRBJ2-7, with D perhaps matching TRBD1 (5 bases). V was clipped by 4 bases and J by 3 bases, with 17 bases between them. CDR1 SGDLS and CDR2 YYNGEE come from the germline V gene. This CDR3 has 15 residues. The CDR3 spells CASSPQDSSGYEQYF. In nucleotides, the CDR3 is TGTGCCAGCAGCCCACAAGACAGCTCCGGCTACGAGCAGTACTTC.

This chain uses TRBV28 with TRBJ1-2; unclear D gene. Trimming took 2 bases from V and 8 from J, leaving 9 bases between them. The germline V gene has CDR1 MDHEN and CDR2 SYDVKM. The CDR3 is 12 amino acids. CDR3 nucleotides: TGTGCCAGCAGTTTACCCGTCCAGGGCTACACCTTC. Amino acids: CASSLPVQGYTF.

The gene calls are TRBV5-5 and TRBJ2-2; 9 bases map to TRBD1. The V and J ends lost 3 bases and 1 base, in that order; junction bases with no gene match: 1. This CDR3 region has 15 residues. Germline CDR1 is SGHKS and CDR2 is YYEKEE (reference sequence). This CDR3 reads CASSWGQGNTGELFF. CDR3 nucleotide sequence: TGTGCCAGCAGCTGGGGACAGGGGAACACCGGGGAGCTGTTTTTT.

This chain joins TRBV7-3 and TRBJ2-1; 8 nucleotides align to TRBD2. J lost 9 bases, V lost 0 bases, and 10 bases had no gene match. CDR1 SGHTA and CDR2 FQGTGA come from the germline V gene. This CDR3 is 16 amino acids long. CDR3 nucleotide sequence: TGTGCCAGCAGCTTAACACCGAGCGGGAGTATAGGTGAGCAGTTCTTC. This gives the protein CASSLTPSGSIGEQFF.

This CDR3 is CASSLADRGPSYNSPLHF. The CDR3 DNA is TGCGCCAGCAGCTTGGCGGACAGGGGGCCGTCCTATAATTCACCCCTCCACTTT. V gene TRBV5-1 combines with J gene TRBJ1-6, with 11 bases identical to TRBD1. Germline CDR1 is SGHRS and CDR2 is YFSETQ. The CDR3 has 18 residues. V shed 0 bases and J 1 base; nucleotides not matched to a gene: 3.

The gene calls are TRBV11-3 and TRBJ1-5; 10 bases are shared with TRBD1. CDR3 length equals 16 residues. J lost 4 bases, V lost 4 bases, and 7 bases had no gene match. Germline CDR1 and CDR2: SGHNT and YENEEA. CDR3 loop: CASSSTRQGANQPQHF. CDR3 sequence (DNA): TGTGCCAGCAGCTCCACCCGACAGGGGGCAAATCAGCCCCAGCATTTT.